This T cell receptor (beta chain) was found in a study of T cell repertoires in cytomegalovirus infection. At least ten counts were recorded for this clonotype. Antigen specificity is unknown. Germline V CDR1 and CDR2: SGHTA, FQGNSA. The CDR3 has 15 residues. J gave up 8 bases and V 5 bases, and 10 bases lay outside the gene matches. Each CDR3 protein gets one entry after TCRdb re-called the reads with MiXCR. Of roughly 990,000 distinct CDR3 sequences listed, approximately 33% are singletons. General study points: Cumulative frequency of public TCR beta families picked out carriers of CMV plus the relevant HLA.

Sequenced material: cultured CD8+ T cells from PBMCs, taken from culture after CMV antigen stimulation. The TCR sequence derives from a human donor in good health (CMV status not recorded). Some clones in this sample may be carry-over from other donors' samples. The rearrangement joins TRBV7-2 to TRBJ2-1, with 9 bases identical to TRBD1. The CDR3 protein is CASSPPGTGFHEQFF. The CDR3 nucleotides read TGTGCCAGCAGCCCACCCGGGACAGGGTTCCATGAGCAGTTCTTC.